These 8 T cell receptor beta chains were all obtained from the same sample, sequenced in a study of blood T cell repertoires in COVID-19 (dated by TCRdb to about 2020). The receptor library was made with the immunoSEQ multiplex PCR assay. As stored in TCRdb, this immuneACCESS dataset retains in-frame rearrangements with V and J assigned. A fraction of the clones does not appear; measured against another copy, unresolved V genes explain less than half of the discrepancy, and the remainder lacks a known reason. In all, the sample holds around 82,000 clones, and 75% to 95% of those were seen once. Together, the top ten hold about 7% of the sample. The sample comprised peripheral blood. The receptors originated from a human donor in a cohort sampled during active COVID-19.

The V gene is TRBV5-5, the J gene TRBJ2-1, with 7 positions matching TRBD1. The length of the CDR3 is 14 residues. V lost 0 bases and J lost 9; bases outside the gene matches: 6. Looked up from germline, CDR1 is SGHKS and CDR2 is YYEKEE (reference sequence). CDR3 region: CASSLGQTGPEQFF. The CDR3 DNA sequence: TGTGCCAGCAGCTTGGGGCAGACAGGGCCTGAGCAGTTCTTC.

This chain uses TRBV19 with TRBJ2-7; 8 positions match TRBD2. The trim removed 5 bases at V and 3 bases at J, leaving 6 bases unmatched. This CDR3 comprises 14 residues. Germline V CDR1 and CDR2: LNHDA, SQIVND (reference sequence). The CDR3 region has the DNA TGTGCCAGTAGTCTGCGGGGGGCCCTCTACGAGCAGTACTTC. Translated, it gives CASSLRGALYEQYF.

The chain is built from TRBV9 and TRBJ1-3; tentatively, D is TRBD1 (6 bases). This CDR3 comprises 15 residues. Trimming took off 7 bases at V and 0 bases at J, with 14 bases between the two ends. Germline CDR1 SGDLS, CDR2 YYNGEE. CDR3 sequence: CASRRDILSGNTIYF. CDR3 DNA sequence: TGTGCCAGCCGTCGGGACATTCTCTCTGGAAACACCATATATTTT. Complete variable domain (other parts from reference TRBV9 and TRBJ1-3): DSGVTQTPKHLITATGQRVTLRCSPRSGDLSVYWYQQSLDQGLQFLIQYYNGEERAKGNILERFSAQQFPDLHSELNLSSLELGDSALYFCASRRDILSGNTIYFGEGSWLTVV.

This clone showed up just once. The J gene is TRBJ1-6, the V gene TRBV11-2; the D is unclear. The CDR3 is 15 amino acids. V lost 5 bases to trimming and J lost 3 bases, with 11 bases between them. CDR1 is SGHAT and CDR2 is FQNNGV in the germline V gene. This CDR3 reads CASSGISNYNSPLHF. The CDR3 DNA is TGTGCCAGCAGCGGCATTTCGAACTATAATTCACCCCTCCACTTT.

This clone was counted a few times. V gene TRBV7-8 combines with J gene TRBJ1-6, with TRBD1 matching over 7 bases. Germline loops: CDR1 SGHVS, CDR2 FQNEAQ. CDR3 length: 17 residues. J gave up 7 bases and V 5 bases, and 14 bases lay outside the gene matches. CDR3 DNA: TGTGCCAGCAGCACAGGGGTTACTCTAACGTCCAATTCACCCCTCCACTTT. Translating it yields CASSTGVTLTSNSPLHF. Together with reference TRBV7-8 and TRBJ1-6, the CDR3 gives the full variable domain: GAGVSQSPRYKVAKRGQDVALRCDPISGHVSLFWYQQALGQGPEFLTYFQNEAQLDKSGLPSDRFFAERPEGSVSTLKIQRTQQEDSAVYLCASSTGVTLTSNSPLHFGNGTRLTVT.

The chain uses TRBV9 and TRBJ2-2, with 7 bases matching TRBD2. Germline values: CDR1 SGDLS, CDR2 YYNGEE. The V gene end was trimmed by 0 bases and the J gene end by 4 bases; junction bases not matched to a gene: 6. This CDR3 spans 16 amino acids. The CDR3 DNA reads TGTGCCAGCAGCGTAGTAAGCAAGCGGGGCACCGGGGAGCTGTTTTTT. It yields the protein CASSVVSKRGTGELFF.

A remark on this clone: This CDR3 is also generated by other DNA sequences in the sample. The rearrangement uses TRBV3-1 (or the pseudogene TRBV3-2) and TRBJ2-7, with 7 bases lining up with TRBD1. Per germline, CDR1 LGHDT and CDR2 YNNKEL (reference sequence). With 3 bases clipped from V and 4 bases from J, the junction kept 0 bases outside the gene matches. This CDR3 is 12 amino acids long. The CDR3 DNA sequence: TGTGCCAGCAGCCAGGACAGGTACGAGCAGTACTTC. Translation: CASSQDRYEQYF.

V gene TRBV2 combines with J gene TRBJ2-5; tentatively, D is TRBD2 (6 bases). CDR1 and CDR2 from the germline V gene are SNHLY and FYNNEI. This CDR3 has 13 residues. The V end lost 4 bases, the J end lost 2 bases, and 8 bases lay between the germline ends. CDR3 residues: CASSASEQETQYF. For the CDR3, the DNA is TGTGCCAGCAGTGCTAGCGAACAAGAGACCCAGTACTTC.